This TCR beta chain originates from a study of CD8 T cells in ankylosing spondylitis. General study points: Both synovial fluid and blood in reactive arthritis had previously been reported to carry some motif variants.

The authors made TCR beta libraries by quantitative 5'-RACE with molecular barcodes. TCRdb re-called the 5' RACE reads through MiXCR, storing one row per CDR3 protein. The sample carries about 260,000 distinct CDR3 sequences, approximately 20% recorded once. Concerning this clonotype: Its antigen is unidentified.

J gave up 10 bases and V 0 bases, and 10 bases lay outside the gene matches. CDR3 size: 15 residues. Germline V CDR1 and CDR2: DFQATT, SNEGSKA (reference sequence). Sequencing was done on a sample of blood, either unsorted or a sorted T cell fraction (not recorded which). The V call is TRBV20-1, the J call TRBJ2-1, with 9 nucleotides matching TRBD2. This receptor was obtained from a male donor with ankylosing spondylitis or in good health (not recorded which). CDR3 amino acids: CSARDPSGLAGEQFF. The CDR3 nucleotides are TGCAGTGCTAGAGATCCCTCGGGACTAGCAGGAGAGCAGTTCTTC.